One sample yielded the 21 T cell receptor beta chains listed below, sequenced in a study of technical replicates of blood from several donors. Assay used: immunoSEQ multiplex PCR; TCRdb lists only in-frame clones, some missing. The data contain 55,000 to 75,000 clones, about 94% of them singletons. Sequencing used PBMCs. The receptors originated from a human donor in good health. Some clones in this sample may be carry-over from other donors' samples.

This chain joins TRBV30 and TRBJ1-2; 9 bases agree with TRBD1. With 5 bases clipped from V and 7 bases from J, the junction kept 2 bases outside the gene matches. The CDR3 has 11 amino acids. Germline V CDR1 and CDR2: GTSNPN, SVGIG (reference sequence). The CDR3 sequence is CAWWTGVGYTF. Here the CDR3 DNA reads TGTGCCTGGTGGACAGGGGTTGGCTACACCTTC.

This chain connects TRBV6-5 to TRBJ2-1; 7 bases agree with TRBD2. The V gene end was trimmed by 8 bases and the J gene end by 2 bases; junction bases not matched to a gene: 9. Germline V gives CDR1 MNHEY, CDR2 SVGAGI. CDR3 length: 15 amino acids. DNA for the CDR3: TGTGCCAGCGGAGGGAGCCTAGCGGCCTACAATGAGCAGTTCTTC. Residues: CASGGSLAAYNEQFF.

The chain joins TRBV4-3 to TRBJ2-6, with D perhaps matching TRBD1 (6 bases). Between the trimmed V and J ends, which lost 8 bases and 1 base, there was a span of 15 bases. The CDR3 has 16 residues. Looked up from germline, CDR1 is LGHNA and CDR2 is YSLEER. This CDR3 is CASSWIRGSGANVLTF. The CDR3 DNA sequence: TGCGCCAGCTCATGGATCAGGGGTTCTGGGGCCAACGTCCTGACTTTC.

The chain combines TRBV7-6 with TRBJ2-1; D is possibly TRBD2 (6 bases). Germline V gene sequence: CDR1 SGHVS, CDR2 FNYEAQ. V lost 5 bases and J 9 bases, leaving 8 bases between the germline ends. This CDR3 has 11 amino acids. The CDR3 loop is CASSPGVEQFF. The CDR3 DNA is TGTGCCAGCAGCCCGGGAGTTGAGCAGTTCTTC.

The table lists this clone with a count of one. The V call is TRBV5-6, the J call TRBJ1-6; maybe TRBD1 (6 bases). The ends were cut back, 3 bases at V and 5 bases at J, with 12 bases in the middle. CDR3 length: 15 amino acids. Germline CDR1 SGHDT, CDR2 YYEEEE. The DNA for the CDR3 is TGTGCCAGCAGCTCTATCGACAGGAATAATTCACCCCTCCACTTT. Its protein product is CASSSIDRNNSPLHF. Supplemented by reference TRBV5-6 and TRBJ1-6, the full variable domain reads DAGVTQSPTHLIKTRGQQVTLRCSPKSGHDTVSWYQQALGQGPQFIFQYYEEEERQRGNFPDRFSGHQFPNYSSELNVNALLLGDSALYLCASSSIDRNNSPLHFGNGTRLTVT.

The chain uses TRBV20-1 and TRBJ2-3, with D perhaps matching TRBD2 (5 bases). The CDR3 extends over 11 amino acids. Germline V CDR1 and CDR2: DFQATT, SNEGSKA (reference sequence). With 4 bases removed from V and 4 bases from J, the gap between germline ends came to 6 bases. The CDR3 sequence: CSAIGADTQYF. The CDR3 DNA follows: TGCAGTGCTATCGGGGCAGATACGCAGTATTTT.

The chain uses TRBV6-5 and TRBJ1-2; 9 bases match TRBD1. J was trimmed by 6 bases and V by 4 bases; bases with no gene match: 9. Germline-derived CDR1 and CDR2 are MNHEY and SVGAGI. CDR3 length: 15 amino acids. The CDR3 protein is CASSWDGTGRDGYTF. CDR3 in DNA: TGTGCCAGCAGTTGGGACGGGACAGGGAGGGATGGCTACACCTTC.

The chain joins TRBV21-1 to TRBJ2-5; TRBD1 reflects the table's D call only, with no check against the DNA. TRBV21-1 is annotated as a pseudogene. This CDR3 comprises 15 residues. CDR3 loop: CASSKRVRGQETQYF. CDR3 nucleotide sequence: TGTGCCAGCAGCAAGCGGGTCAGGGGTCAAGAGACCCAGTACTTC.

The V gene is TRBV4-3, the J gene TRBJ2-5, with 10 positions matching TRBD2. The CDR3 runs to 16 residues. V was pared by 3 bases and J by 5 bases, with 9 bases of the junction left unmatched. The germline CDR1 and CDR2 sequences are LGHNA and YSLEER. CDR3 sequence reads: CASSHSSGRSDETQYF. In DNA form, the CDR3 reads TGCGCCAGCAGCCACAGTAGCGGGAGGTCGGATGAGACCCAGTACTTC.

The gene calls are TRBV6-5 and TRBJ2-1, with a weak D call TRBD1 (6 bases). Trimming removed 6 bases at V and 6 bases at J, with 12 bases between. Looked up from germline, CDR1 is MNHEY and CDR2 is SVGAGI. This CDR3 comprises 13 residues. CDR3 in amino acids: CASRRQEINEQFF. The CDR3 region has the DNA TGTGCCAGCAGACGACAGGAGATCAATGAGCAGTTCTTC.

The chain recombines TRBV5-6 with TRBJ1-1; D is possibly TRBD1 (5 bases). CDR3 length: 13 amino acids. Trimming removed 3 bases at V and 4 bases at J, with 10 bases between. Looked up from germline, CDR1 is SGHDT and CDR2 is YYEEEE. This CDR3 reads CASSYAGSTEAFF. The CDR3 nucleotides are TGTGCCAGCAGCTACGCAGGGTCCACTGAAGCTTTCTTT.

This chain links TRBV11-2 with TRBJ1-5; D not resolved. The CDR3 extends over 13 amino acids. Trimming removed 3 bases at V and 7 bases at J, with 10 bases between. Germline V CDR1 and CDR2: SGHAT, FQNNGV. This CDR3 is CASSFAAGQPQHF. The CDR3 nucleotides are TGTGCCAGCAGCTTTGCCGCCGGGCAGCCCCAGCATTTT. Drawing the rest from reference TRBV11-2 and TRBJ1-5, the complete variable domain is EAGVAQSPRYKIIEKRQSVAFWCNPISGHATLYWYQQILGQGPKLLIQFQNNGVVDDSQLPKDRFSAERLKGVDSTLKIQPAKLEDSAVYLCASSFAAGQPQHFGDGTRLSIL.

V and J are TRBV5-8 and TRBJ2-1, with 10 positions matching TRBD1. Unmatched junction bases numbered 13, after V lost 3 bases and J lost 7 bases. The CDR3 extends over 17 amino acids. Germline CDR1 reads SGHTS; CDR2 reads YDEGEE. The CDR3 DNA reads TGTGCCAGCAGCTGGCCGAACCGGGACAGGGGTAAGAATGAGCAGTTCTTC. This translates into CASSWPNRDRGKNEQFF.

The CDR3 loop is CASSQDLQGFYEQYF. The CDR3 DNA is TGCGCCAGCAGCCAAGATCTTCAGGGGTTCTACGAGCAGTACTTC. The V call is TRBV4-3, the J call TRBJ2-7, with a weak D call TRBD1 (6 bases). V was cut by 0 bases and J by 3 bases, with 12 bases left in between. The V gene's germline CDR1 is LGHNA and CDR2 YSLEER. The CDR3 runs to 15 residues.

The J gene is TRBJ1-1, the V gene TRBV5-1; TRBD1 matches 9 bases. The CDR3 is made up of 14 amino acids. Per germline, CDR1 SGHRS and CDR2 YFSETQ. Trimming cost V 4 bases and J 4 bases; bases outside gene matches: 5. This chain's CDR3 is CASSGTTGGTEAFF. CDR3 DNA sequence: TGCGCCAGCAGCGGTACGACAGGGGGCACTGAAGCTTTCTTT.

V usage is TRBV11-1 and J usage is TRBJ1-1; D is unresolved. Trimming left V 5 bases short and J 3 bases short, with 13 bases between. This CDR3 comprises 14 residues. Germline values: CDR1 SGHAT, CDR2 FQDESV (reference sequence). In DNA form, the CDR3 reads TGTGCCAGCAGCCCCGGATACCGGGACACTGAAGCTTTCTTT. This sequence encodes CASSPGYRDTEAFF.

The count of this clone is one. One end of the junction is discordant with germline, which a read error may explain. This chain links TRBV28 with TRBJ2-7; 9 bases align to TRBD1. Germline lookup yields CDR1 MDHEN and CDR2 SYDVKM. The CDR3 consists of 12 residues. The CDR3 region is CASSSHSDRGGF. The CDR3 coding sequence is TGTGCCAGCAGTTCTCATTCGGACAGGGGCGGTTTC.

This chain joins TRBV7-2 and TRBJ1-2, with a tentative D call TRBD1 (5 bases). V was trimmed by 5 bases and J by 4 bases, leaving 14 bases between them. The CDR3 runs to 14 residues. Germline V lookup: CDR1 SGHTA, CDR2 FQGNSA. CDR3 coding DNA: TGTGCCAGCAGCCTTAGAGACAGAGCCTATGGCTACACCTTC. Its protein product is CASSLRDRAYGYTF.

The CDR3 DNA follows: TGCGCCAGCAGTCAATCGTGGGGGCATGGGGAGCCCCAGCATTTT. Its translation is CASSQSWGHGEPQHF. This chain joins TRBV23-1 and TRBJ1-5, with D possibly matching TRBD1 (6 bases). TRBV23-1 is an ORF; its function is uncertain. The CDR3 covers 15 residues. Trimming left V 0 bases short and J 8 bases short, with 14 bases between.

V is TRBV6-5 and J is TRBJ1-2, with a weak D call TRBD1 (6 bases). V was pared by 7 bases and J by 3 bases, with 15 bases between. The germline CDR1 and CDR2 sequences are MNHEY and SVGAGI. The CDR3 spans 14 residues. The CDR3 spells CASKRGAKDYGYTF. CDR3 nucleotide sequence: TGTGCCAGCAAGCGGGGGGCAAAGGACTATGGCTACACCTTC.

V usage is TRBV7-6 and J usage is TRBJ2-4; TRBD2 is a possible D gene (5 bases). The CDR3 sequence is 16 residues long. Germline V CDR1 and CDR2: SGHVS, FNYEAQ. The V end lost 1 base, the J end lost 0 bases, and 10 bases lay between the germline ends. CDR3 coding DNA: TGTGCCAGCAGCTTAGGAGGGTATGGAGCCAAAAACATTCAGTACTTC. Amino acid sequence: CASSLGGYGAKNIQYF. The full variable domain, completed using reference TRBV7-6 and TRBJ2-4, is GAGVSQSPRYKVTKRGQDVALRCDPISGHVSLYWYRQALGQGPEFLTYFNYEAQQDKSGLPNDRFSAERPEGSISTLTIQRTEQRDSAMYRCASSLGGYGAKNIQYFGAGTRLSVL.